This entry lists 16 T cell receptor beta chains sequenced from one sample in a study of shared clonotypes between healthy human individuals. The method was immunoSEQ multiplex PCR; TCRdb's version includes in-frame clones alone and lacks a portion of them. Of nearly 2 million clones listed, roughly 94% are singletons. Naive CD8 cells, CD45RO-negative and positively selected for CCR7, excluded terminally differentiated effector memory CD45RA+ cells. Sequencing used naive CD8+ T cells sorted from blood. These receptors came from a young man in good health.

The chain links TRBV21-1 to TRBJ2-5; the D call of TRBD1 is as the table states it, not checked on the DNA. TRBV21-1 is given as a pseudogene. The CDR3 extends over 14 amino acids. CDR3 amino acids: CASGTGTGLETQYF. In nucleotides, the CDR3 is TGTGCCAGCGGAACAGGGACAGGGCTGGAGACCCAGTACTTC.

The chain links TRBV5-4 to TRBJ1-1; maybe TRBD1 (5 bases). V was shortened by 4 bases and J by 4 bases, with 17 bases between the two germline ends. Germline CDR1 and CDR2: SGHNT and YYREEE (reference sequence). CDR3 length: 15 amino acids. The CDR3 DNA is TGTGCCAGCAGCCCGGGAGGGGTCCTGGGCACTGAAGCTTTCTTT. Amino acids: CASSPGGVLGTEAFF. The complete variable domain, with remaining parts taken from reference TRBV5-4 and TRBJ1-1, reads ETGVTQSPTHLIKTRGQQVTLRCSSQSGHNTVSWYQQALGQGPQFIFQYYREEENGRGNFPPRFSGLQFPNYSSELNVNALELDDSALYLCASSPGGVLGTEAFFGQGTRLTVV.

The gene calls are TRBV4-3 and TRBJ2-1; 14 bases fit TRBD2. J was trimmed by 10 bases and V by 2 bases; bases with no gene match: 10. The CDR3 is made up of 17 amino acids. From germline, CDR1 is LGHNA and CDR2 YSLEER. CDR3 residues: CASSQYRLAGGPEEQFF. The CDR3 DNA follows: TGCGCCAGCAGCCAATACCGACTAGCGGGAGGGCCCGAAGAGCAGTTCTTC.

The chain uses TRBV6-1 and TRBJ2-7; D ambiguous. Trimming stripped 3 bases from V and 0 bases from J, with 12 bases between. Germline assignment: CDR1 MNHNS and CDR2 SASEGT. The CDR3 extends over 15 amino acids. CDR3 nucleotide sequence: TGTGCCAGCAGTGACGGCAGGTTAAGCTCCTACGAGCAGTACTTC. As protein: CASSDGRLSSYEQYF.

The chain is built from TRBV11-1 and TRBJ2-7; 9 bases match TRBD1. This CDR3 has 15 amino acids. Germline CDR1 SGHAT, CDR2 FQDESV (reference sequence). V was clipped by 1 base and J by 2 bases; unmatched bases: 3. The CDR3 nucleotides are TGTGCCAGCAGCTTAGTGGACAGGGGTACCTACGAGCAGTACTTC. Protein product: CASSLVDRGTYEQYF.

The gene calls are TRBV7-9 and TRBJ2-7, with D possibly being TRBD1 (6 bases). The V and J ends lost 5 bases and 6 bases respectively, with 17 bases between them. Germline assignment: CDR1 SEHNR and CDR2 FQNEAQ (reference sequence). The length of the CDR3 is 14 residues. The DNA for the CDR3 is TGTGCCAGCAGCCGGGACACTCTCAGGGGCGAGCAGTACTTC. Translating gives CASSRDTLRGEQYF.

This clone was seen only once. The rearrangement links TRBV13 to TRBJ2-5; 11 bases are shared with TRBD1. CDR3 length: 14 amino acids. The V and J ends lost 5 bases and 5 bases, in that order; junction bases with no gene match: 4. Germline CDR1 reads PRHDT; CDR2 reads FYEKMQ (reference sequence). The CDR3 coding sequence is TGTGCCAGCAGCACGGGACAGGGGGACGAGACCCAGTACTTC. Protein sequence: CASSTGQGDETQYF.

As regards this clone: The same CDR3 also results from other DNA sequences found in this sample. The gene calls are TRBV5-1 and TRBJ2-3; 9 nucleotides agree with TRBD2. The J segment lost 0 bases and the V segment lost 2 bases, leaving 4 bases of the junction unmatched. From germline, CDR1 is SGHRS and CDR2 YFSETQ. This CDR3 comprises 16 residues. The CDR3 DNA sequence: TGCGCCAGCAGCTTCGGGCTAGCGGGGAGCACAGATACGCAGTATTTT. It is translated as CASSFGLAGSTDTQYF.

The V and J genes are TRBV9 and TRBJ2-3; a weak D match, TRBD2 (5 bases). Germline V gives CDR1 SGDLS, CDR2 YYNGEE. The CDR3 totals 13 residues. Between the trimmed V and J ends, which lost 3 bases and 14 bases, there was a span of 19 bases. Written as DNA, the CDR3 is TGTGCCAGCAGCGCTGGAGGACTCTTCCCAATGTATTTT. Its translation is CASSAGGLFPMYF.

V is TRBV7-9 and J is TRBJ2-7; D is perhaps TRBD1 (6 bases). V gave up 5 bases and J gave up 2 bases, with 16 bases separating them. Germline V lookup: CDR1 SEHNR, CDR2 FQNEAQ (reference sequence). The CDR3 runs 15 residues. CDR3 sequence (DNA): TGTGCCAGCAGCCTCCAGGGGTATGCGGCCTACGAGCAGTACTTC. It yields the protein CASSLQGYAAYEQYF. Full variable domain (rest looked up from reference TRBV7-9 and TRBJ2-7): DTGVSQNPRHKITKRGQNVTFRCDPISEHNRLYWYRQTLGQGPEFLTYFQNEAQLEKSRLLSDRFSAERPKGSFSTLEIQRTEQGDSAMYLCASSLQGYAAYEQYFGPGTRLTVT.

The rearrangement uses TRBV4-3 and TRBJ2-7, with TRBD1 as a possible D gene (5 bases). V was shortened by 1 base and J by 1 base, with 8 bases between the two germline ends. This CDR3 contains 14 residues. The germline V gene encodes CDR1 LGHNA and CDR2 YSLEER. This CDR3 is CASSQVQGSYEQYF. Written as DNA, the CDR3 is TGCGCCAGCAGCCAAGTTCAGGGATCCTACGAGCAGTACTTC.

The V and J genes are TRBV28 and TRBJ2-7, with D maybe TRBD2 (5 bases). The V end lost 3 bases, the J end lost 3 bases, and 18 bases lay between the germline ends. Germline V gives CDR1 MDHEN, CDR2 SYDVKM. The CDR3 length is 16 residues. The DNA for the CDR3 is TGTGCCAGCAGTTTCCCCACTTCCGGGAACTACTACGAGCAGTACTTC. Translating it yields CASSFPTSGNYYEQYF.

V and J are TRBV4-1 and TRBJ2-1, with TRBD1 matching 7 bases. The J segment lost 3 bases and the V segment lost 5 bases, leaving 4 bases of the junction unmatched. The CDR3 sequence is 14 residues long. Germline values: CDR1 MGHRA, CDR2 YSYEKL. The CDR3 sequence is CASSYRGDYNEQFF. In DNA form, the CDR3 reads TGCGCCAGCAGCTACAGGGGTGACTACAATGAGCAGTTCTTC.

The chain links TRBV13 to TRBJ2-7, with 8 bases identical to TRBD1. CDR3 size: 15 residues. Germline V gene sequence: CDR1 PRHDT, CDR2 FYEKMQ (reference sequence). The trim removed 4 bases at V and 0 bases at J, leaving 5 bases unmatched. CDR3 amino acids: CASSSMDRDSYEQYF. The CDR3 DNA follows: TGTGCCAGCAGCTCGATGGACAGGGACTCCTACGAGCAGTACTTC.

The chain carries TRBV27 and TRBJ2-1, with 10 bases fitting TRBD2. The length of the CDR3 is 16 residues. The V segment lost 5 bases and the J segment 8 bases; nucleotides outside the gene matches: 12. The germline gives CDR1 MNHEY, CDR2 SMNVEV (reference sequence). The chain's CDR3 is CASSPSAGGYIYEQFF. The DNA for the CDR3 is TGTGCCAGCAGTCCTTCAGCGGGAGGGTATATCTATGAGCAGTTCTTC.

The count of this clone is one. The V call is TRBV2, the J call TRBJ2-1, with 11 bases matching TRBD2. From germline, CDR1 is SNHLY and CDR2 FYNNEI. V shed 8 bases, J shed 6 bases, and the junction held 3 bases outside the gene matches. This CDR3 contains 13 residues. Written as DNA, the CDR3 is TGTGCCAGCTATAGCGGGGGGGTCAATGAGCAGTTCTTC. Its translation: CASYSGGVNEQFF.